Listed here are 9 T cell receptor beta chains from one sample, sequenced in a study of CD8+ T cells in alopecia areata. Stated treatment: oral pan-JAK inhibitor, 5-10 mg twice daily. cDNA reverse transcribed from extracted RNA served as the sequencing template. Method: immunoSEQ multiplex PCR; TCRdb's copy keeps in-frame clones and lacks some. This repertoire shows some 180,000 clones, about 48% found once; its top ten account for 10% to 14%. Sequencing was performed on CD8+ T cells sorted from blood, taken at week 24, from a patient treated with tofacitinib. These TCRs come from a human donor with alopecia areata.

This clone turned up a few times. The gene calls are TRBV30 and TRBJ2-7, with 8 bases that match TRBD2. The CDR3 is 13 residues long. Germline CDR1 reads GTSNPN; CDR2 reads SVGIG (reference sequence). V gave up 4 bases and J gave up 0 bases; unmatched junction bases: 2. Here the CDR3 reads CAWTGTSSYEQYF. CDR3 nucleotide sequence: TGTGCCTGGACCGGGACTAGCTCCTACGAGCAGTACTTC.

This clone appeared once. The rearrangement links TRBV7-6 to TRBJ2-7; the D is unclear. V lost 1 base, J lost 0 bases, and 4 bases lay in between. The CDR3 totals 13 residues. Germline V lookup: CDR1 SGHVS, CDR2 FNYEAQ. In DNA form, the CDR3 reads TGTGCCAGCAGCTTAGACAGCTCCTACGAGCAGTACTTC. This codes for CASSLDSSYEQYF.

This rearrangement joins TRBV5-6 to TRBJ2-1, with D perhaps TRBD1 (5 bases). There are 17 residues in the CDR3. Germline CDR1 reads SGHDT; CDR2 reads YYEEEE. Trimming left V 4 bases short and J 4 bases short, with 21 bases between. CDR3 protein: CASSPQVRTGNYNEQFF. In DNA, the CDR3 is TGTGCCAGCAGCCCCCAGGTTCGCACAGGCAATTACAATGAGCAGTTCTTC.

The CDR3, as DNA: TGTGCCAGCAGTCTAACAAGCGAACGGTCCTACGAGCAGTACTTC. Translation gives CASSLTSERSYEQYF. The chain combines TRBV27 with TRBJ2-7; no definite D call. The CDR3 consists of 15 residues. Germline V CDR1 and CDR2: MNHEY, SMNVEV (reference sequence). V lost 5 bases to trimming and J lost 1 base, with 15 bases between them.

This clone was detected only once. The gene calls are TRBV6-6 and TRBJ2-1, with 7 bases fitting TRBD1. The junction had 6 bases not matched to a gene; V was cut back by 4 bases and J by 6 bases. Germline values: CDR1 MNHNY, CDR2 SVGAGI (reference sequence). The CDR3 extends over 14 amino acids. CDR3 in amino acids: CASSLWDSFNEQFF. The DNA for the CDR3 is TGTGCCAGCAGTTTGTGGGACAGCTTCAATGAGCAGTTCTTC.

The V gene is TRBV28, the J gene TRBJ2-7, with D perhaps given as TRBD1 or TRBD2 (5 bases each). V shed 5 bases and J shed 2 bases, with 19 bases lying between them. CDR1 is MDHEN, CDR2 SYDVKM, per germline. This CDR3 contains 16 residues. CDR3 DNA: TGTGCCAGCAGTAAGGGTCGGGGCCAGAACCCCTACGAGCAGTACTTC. Translated, it gives CASSKGRGQNPYEQYF.

The genes are TRBV9 and TRBJ2-1; D unresolved. Trimming cost V 3 bases and J 0 bases, with 10 bases left between them. This CDR3 has 15 residues. CDR1 is SGDLS, CDR2 YYNGEE, per germline. The CDR3 DNA reads TGTGCCAGCAGCGCCTCCCCAAGCTCCTACAATGAGCAGTTCTTC. Protein product: CASSASPSSYNEQFF.

This sequence joins TRBV27 and TRBJ2-7; tentatively, D is TRBD1 (5 bases). Germline V CDR1 and CDR2: MNHEY, SMNVEV (reference sequence). This CDR3 region has 16 residues. Trimming took off 6 bases at V and 5 bases at J, with 23 bases between the two ends. CDR3 amino acids: CASRPTAPHVRDEQYF. The CDR3, as DNA: TGTGCCAGCAGGCCGACAGCCCCCCACGTAAGGGACGAGCAGTACTTC.

The chain employs TRBV5-6 and TRBJ2-7, with D maybe TRBD1 (6 bases). In germline, CDR1 is SGHDT, CDR2 YYEEEE. The CDR3 consists of 14 residues. V gave up 2 bases and J gave up 3 bases, with 12 bases separating them. The CDR3 nucleotides are TGTGCCAGCAGCTTACGGACAGAGCTCTACGAGCAGTACTTC. Translation gives CASSLRTELYEQYF.